This is a list of T cell receptor beta chains from one sample in a study of blood T cell repertoires in COVID-19. Only in-frame clones appear in the TCRdb table, and some are missing; sequencing was by immunoSEQ multiplex PCR. Of a few hundred thousand clones in the sample, approximately 86% are singletons; the top ten hold around 10%. The sequenced material came from peripheral blood. The receptors originated from a man aged 40-49 years who had recovered from COVID-19. The CDR3 runs from the conserved cysteine through the conserved F or W. The D gene is left open where the match is weak. A row's size may be missing; if present it is once, few, many or a size class.

>TRBV5-1|TRBJ2-3|-|TRBD1
TGCGCCAGCAGCTTAGGACAGGGGGCATCAGATACGCAGTATTTT
CASSLGQGASDTQYF
>TRBV4-1|TRBJ2-1|once|TRBD2
TGCGCCAGCAGCCCCGGGACTAGCGGGAGGTTTTGGGTATTCTTC
CASSPGTSGRFWVFF
>TRBV15|TRBJ2-1|few|TRBD2
TGTGCCACCAGCGAAATGGGGGCGGGGGGGCCCTACAATGAGCAGTTCTTC
CATSEMGAGGPYNEQFF
>TRBV14|TRBJ2-7|-|TRBD2
TGTGCCAGCAGCCAGCGGGGGGGCTACGAGCAGTACTTC
CASSQRGGYEQYF
>TRBV30|TRBJ1-2|-|-
TGTGCCTGGGGGGACATAGGCTACACCTTC
CAWGDIGYTF
>TRBV25-1|TRBJ2-2|-|TRBD2
TGTGCCAGCAGTGGGCCACTAGCGGGAGAGTTCACCGGGGAGCTGTTTTTT
CASSGPLAGEFTGELFF
>TRBV18|TRBJ2-3|-|-
TGTGCCAGCTCACCACCAACGGGAGTGGCGCAGTATTTT
CASSPPTGVAQYF
>TRBV5-1|TRBJ2-1|-|TRBD1
TGCGCCAGCAGCTCTGACAGGGGGCATTTAAGGTTCTTC
CASSSDRGHLRFF
>TRBV9|TRBJ2-3|-|TRBD2
TGTGCCAGCAGCGCCCGACTAGCGGGGGGCAAAAGCACAGATACGCAGTATTTT
CASSARLAGGKSTDTQYF
>TRBV4-1|TRBJ2-7|once|-
TGCGCCAGCAGCCAAGCGGTCACTCACTCCTACGAGCAGTACTTC
CASSQAVTHSYEQYF
>TRBV5-1|TRBJ2-7|-|TRBD1
TGCGCCAGCAGCCCAACTGACAGGGGCTCCTACGAGCAGTACTTC
CASSPTDRGSYEQYF
>TRBV5-1|TRBJ2-2|-|-
TGCGCCAGCAGCCCCGGACTCTCGGGGGAGCTGTTTTTT
CASSPGLSGELFF
>TRBV29-1|TRBJ2-5|-|-
TGCAGCGTTGTTATTGGGGGGGAGACCCAGTACTTC
CSVVIGGETQYF
>TRBV9|TRBJ1-3|-|TRBD1
TGTGCCAGCAGCGTCAGCCTTACAGGGGCGGGAAACACCATATATTTT
CASSVSLTGAGNTIYF
>TRBV18|TRBJ1-1|-|TRBD1
TGTGCCAGCTCACCCTACAGGGGACAGACTGAAGCTTTCTTT
CASSPYRGQTEAFF
>TRBV5-6|TRBJ2-1|-|TRBD1
TGTGCCAGCAGCTTGGGGGGACAGGGTTTTTTAAATGAGCAGTTCTTC
CASSLGGQGFLNEQFF
>TRBV6-2/TRBV6-3|TRBJ2-1|-|-
TGTGCCAGCAGTAGATACAGGGTTCCTTCCCTCAATGAGCAGTTCTTC
CASSRYRVPSLNEQFF